These T cell receptor beta chains were read from a single sample in a study of cytomegalovirus exposure and HLA in healthy donors. Clones were sequenced by immunoSEQ multiplex PCR, and TCRdb holds only the in-frame ones, with some missing. The data contain 100,000 to 120,000 clones, 15% of them singletons. Material for sequencing was PBMCs. The receptors were gathered from a female donor in good health and CMV-seronegative. Both conserved end residues are part of each CDR3. Part of the rows lack a size; the others show once, few, many or a class for expanded clones.

clone size,V gene,CDR3 protein
few,TRBV5-1,CASSLARESTDTQYF
NA,TRBV7-8,CASSLAGRSSRNTIYF
NA,TRBV11-1,CASSLGQVLSMNTEAFF
NA,TRBV19,CATEVPRPNYGYTF
NA,TRBV11-2,CASSPSTDTQYF
few,TRBV4-2,CASSLRRGPIMNTEAFF
NA,TRBV19,CASSIVHTGGEQYF
NA,TRBV6-6,CASSYSDRGSPQHF
few,TRBV4-3,CASSLRVFYGYTF
few,TRBV6-5,CASSSGLAYNEQFF
NA,TRBV5-1,CASSYHRATENNYGYTF
few,TRBV5-8,CASSLEQINSGNTIYF